The next 25 T cell receptor beta chains were all read from a single sample in a study of T cell responses to AZD1222 COVID-19 vaccine. The data were produced by immunoSEQ multiplex PCR, yet TCRdb's version contains in-frame clones alone and is incomplete. The sample contains approximately 190,000 clones, just over 90% of which appear only once. Material: peripheral blood, obtained on day 0 of AZD1222 vaccination. The receptors derive from an adult in good health.

This chain uses TRBV15 with TRBJ2-1; weak D call: TRBD2 (5 bases). CDR3 length equals 14 residues. CDR1 and CDR2 from the germline V gene are LNHNV and YYDKDF (reference sequence). Between the trimmed V and J ends, which lost 0 bases and 7 bases, there was a span of 10 bases. The chain's CDR3 is CATSRDEGTNEQFF. The CDR3 DNA is TGTGCCACCAGCAGAGATGAGGGTACGAATGAGCAGTTCTTC.

The chain joins TRBV5-4 to TRBJ2-1; D is ambiguous. Germline V CDR1 and CDR2: SGHNT, YYREEE (reference sequence). The CDR3 covers 13 residues. Trimming took 3 bases from V and 6 from J, leaving 10 bases between them. DNA for the CDR3: TGTGCCAGCAGCTCTATAGTGGGCAATGAGCAGTTCTTC. This gives the protein CASSSIVGNEQFF.

The chain is built from TRBV5-1 and TRBJ1-4; the D is unclear. Trimming left V 1 base short and J 5 bases short, with 9 bases between. The germline gives CDR1 SGHRS, CDR2 YFSETQ. This CDR3 is built from 14 residues. The CDR3 DNA sequence: TGCGCCAGCAGCTTGCGCGGTAGAAATGAAAAACTGTTTTTT. Amino acids: CASSLRGRNEKLFF.

Of note for this clone: One end of the junction does not line up with germline, which may come from a read error. The CDR3 loop is CASRLLTYNEQFF. Written as DNA, the CDR3 is TGTGCCAGCAGATTATTGACCTACAATGAGCAGTTCTTC. The chain joins TRBV28 to TRBJ2-1; no firm D call. Germline values: CDR1 MDHEN, CDR2 SYDVKM. The CDR3 covers 13 residues.

This clone has a handful of counts. This sequence joins TRBV27 and TRBJ2-7; TRBD2 might be the D (5 bases). Germline-derived CDR1 and CDR2 are MNHEY and SMNVEV (reference sequence). The CDR3 length is 15 residues. V shed 5 bases and J shed 2 bases, with 16 bases lying between them. The chain's CDR3 is CASSAPRGEPYEQYF. The CDR3 coding sequence is TGTGCCAGCAGTGCCCCCCGTGGGGAGCCCTACGAGCAGTACTTC.

The chain carries TRBV5-4 and TRBJ2-7; 10 nucleotides line up with TRBD2. Germline V gene data show CDR1 as SGHNT and CDR2 as YYREEE (reference sequence). The V gene end was trimmed by 0 bases and the J gene end by 7 bases; junction bases not matched to a gene: 7. This CDR3 comprises 15 residues. The CDR3 sequence: CASSLESLAGVEQYF. The DNA for the CDR3 is TGTGCCAGCAGCTTGGAATCGCTAGCGGGAGTTGAGCAGTACTTC.

The chain uses TRBV2 and TRBJ1-3; TRBD1 is a possible D gene (5 bases). Germline V CDR1 and CDR2: SNHLY, FYNNEI. This CDR3 spans 14 amino acids. V lost 8 bases, J lost 0 bases, and 11 bases lay in between. CDR3 residues: CASGSGGSGNTIYF. CDR3 DNA: TGTGCCAGCGGGTCGGGGGGCTCTGGAAACACCATATATTTT.

This clone was seen once. The V and J genes are TRBV4-2 and TRBJ1-6; perhaps TRBD1 as D (6 bases). Germline-derived CDR1 and CDR2 are LGHNA and YNFKEQ. V was cut by 0 bases and J by 9 bases, with 21 bases left in between. The CDR3 runs to 18 residues. The DNA of the CDR3 is TGTGCCAGCAGCCAAGATTGGGTCCGGGGACAAGGTGTTTCACCCCTCCACTTT. Amino acid sequence: CASSQDWVRGQGVSPLHF.

The chain employs TRBV21-1 and TRBJ2-4. TRBV21-1 is an annotated pseudogene. This CDR3 is built from 14 residues. The chain's CDR3 is CASSKRVGFSAQYF. The CDR3 bases are TGTGCCAGCAGCAAAAGAGTTGGCTTTTCGGCTCAGTACTTC.

The chain links TRBV6-5 to TRBJ1-5; D perhaps matches TRBD1 (6 bases). The V gene lost 6 bases and the J gene lost 4 bases, with 16 bases spanning the gap. In germline, CDR1 is MNHEY, CDR2 SVGAGI. This CDR3 is built from 15 residues. This CDR3 is CASSHEQGRNQPQHF. The CDR3 DNA is TGTGCCAGCAGCCACGAACAGGGACGGAATCAGCCCCAGCATTTT.

J is TRBJ2-5 and V is TRBV7-9, with no clear D. The CDR3 spans 13 residues. Germline V gives CDR1 SEHNR, CDR2 FQNEAQ (reference sequence). Trimming removed 2 bases from V and 3 bases from J, with 7 bases in between. The CDR3 loop reads CASSLRAEETQYF. The CDR3 nucleotides are TGTGCCAGCAGCTTAAGGGCAGAAGAGACCCAGTACTTC.

The chain links TRBV29-1 to TRBJ2-2; D is possibly TRBD1 (6 bases). The germline V gene encodes CDR1 SQVTM and CDR2 ANQGSEA. V lost 4 bases and J lost 1, with 10 bases in between. This CDR3 comprises 14 residues. The CDR3 is CSVGVRGNTGELFF. CDR3 sequence (DNA): TGCAGCGTTGGGGTCAGGGGGAACACCGGGGAGCTGTTTTTT.

The chain carries TRBV7-2 and TRBJ1-3; D gene uncertain. CDR1 and CDR2 from the germline V gene are SGHTA and FQGNSA. V lost 3 bases and J 0 bases, leaving 12 bases between the germline ends. CDR3 length: 16 amino acids. As DNA, the CDR3 is TGTGCCAGCAGCTTCAAGGGCGGTCCCTCTGGAAACACCATATATTTT. The encoded protein is CASSFKGGPSGNTIYF.

This clone was detected once. The chain is built from TRBV4-1 and TRBJ1-1; TRBD1 might be the D (5 bases). This CDR3 contains 15 residues. V dropped 0 bases and J dropped 5 bases, with 13 bases sitting between them. Per the germline V gene, CDR1 is MGHRA and CDR2 is YSYEKL. The CDR3 coding sequence is TGCGCCAGCAGCCAAGAACAGCGACAGTCTACTGAAGCTTTCTTT. Encoded protein: CASSQEQRQSTEAFF.

The genes are TRBV5-4 and TRBJ2-4; D unresolved. The CDR3 covers 17 residues. V was clipped by 0 bases and J by 0 bases, with 13 bases between them. Germline lookup yields CDR1 SGHNT and CDR2 YYREEE (reference sequence). The CDR3 protein is CASSLGSGSLAKNIQYF. The CDR3 nucleotides are TGTGCCAGCAGCTTGGGGTCAGGAAGCCTAGCCAAAAACATTCAGTACTTC.

CDR3 amino acids: CAIRNARGSSYNEQFF. CDR3 coding DNA: TGTGCCATCAGGAACGCGCGGGGGTCATCCTACAATGAGCAGTTCTTC. The chain employs TRBV10-3 and TRBJ2-1, with 7 bases matching TRBD2. From germline, CDR1 is ENHRY and CDR2 SYGVKD. Unmatched junction bases numbered 9, after V lost 6 bases and J lost 1 base. This CDR3 is built from 16 residues.

This clone was seen more than once but under ten times. The chain carries TRBV5-1 and TRBJ2-2, with TRBD2 matching 7 bases. V shed 7 bases, J shed 1 base, and the junction held 4 bases outside the gene matches. Germline V gene sequence: CDR1 SGHRS, CDR2 YFSETQ. There are 14 residues in the CDR3. The CDR3 nucleotides read TGCGCCAGCTCTAGCGGCCTGAACACCGGGGAGCTGTTTTTT. Amino acids: CASSSGLNTGELFF.

J is TRBJ1-5 and V is TRBV3-1 (or the pseudogene TRBV3-2); 8 positions match TRBD1. The CDR3 covers 14 residues. CDR1 and CDR2 from the germline V gene are LGHDT and YNNKEL (reference sequence). V was clipped by 4 bases and J by 5 bases; unmatched bases: 4. CDR3 coding DNA: TGTGCCAGCAGCCGGGGGACAGGCTATCAGCCCCAGCATTTT. Translated: CASSRGTGYQPQHF.

The chain recombines TRBV2 with TRBJ1-5; 9 bases map to TRBD1. With 6 bases clipped from V and 6 bases from J, the junction kept 9 bases outside the gene matches. Germline CDR1 and CDR2: SNHLY and FYNNEI. The CDR3 consists of 15 residues. The CDR3 region is CASSEQQGAIQPQHF. In nucleotides, the CDR3 is TGTGCCAGCAGCGAGCAACAGGGGGCGATTCAGCCCCAGCATTTT. The variable domain in full, completed from reference TRBV2 and TRBJ1-5, reads EPEVTQTPSHQVTQMGQEVILRCVPISNHLYFYWYRQILGQKVEFLVSFYNNEISEKSEIFDDQFSVERPDGSNFTLKIRSTKLEDSAMYFCASSEQQGAIQPQHFGDGTRLSIL.

About this clone: At one of its ends the junction is not consistent with the germline gene, which may arise from a read error. The chain recombines TRBV24-1 with TRBJ1-1, with D maybe TRBD1 (5 bases). Germline CDR1 is KGHDR and CDR2 is SFDVKD. The length of the CDR3 is 13 residues. This chain's CDR3 is CATSDLFEGPLFF. The CDR3 DNA sequence: TGTGCCACCAGTGATTTGTTTGAGGGGCCCCTTTTCTTC.

J is TRBJ2-1 and V is TRBV10-1; the D call may be TRBD1 or TRBD2 (5 bases each). Trimming pared 3 bases from V and 12 bases from J, leaving 18 bases between. There are 14 residues in the CDR3. Germline loops: CDR1 WNHNN, CDR2 SYGVQD (reference sequence). The CDR3 loop is CASSDPGTPRGQFF. The CDR3, as DNA: TGCGCCAGCAGTGACCCGGGGACCCCCCGGGGGCAGTTCTTC.

The rearrangement joins TRBV18 to TRBJ2-7; 12 positions match TRBD1. This CDR3 has 14 residues. Germline assignment: CDR1 KGHSH and CDR2 LQKENI. V lost 6 bases and J lost 5; bases outside the gene matches: 5. The CDR3 DNA reads as TGTGCCAGCTCGCGGGACAGGGGGCAGGACGAGCAGTACTTC. Residues: CASSRDRGQDEQYF.

CDR3 in amino acids: CASSERRIGLRRNYGYTF. The CDR3 bases are TGTGCCAGCAGTGAAAGGCGGATAGGGTTAAGGAGGAACTATGGCTACACCTTC. The chain employs TRBV6-1 and TRBJ1-2; D unclear. The CDR3 consists of 18 residues. Trimming left V 2 bases short and J 2 bases short, with 21 bases between. The V gene's germline CDR1 is MNHNS and CDR2 SASEGT.

This clone was observed a handful of times. The rearrangement uses TRBV5-1 and TRBJ2-5; 14 nucleotides agree with TRBD2. Germline CDR1 and CDR2: SGHRS and YFSETQ. This CDR3 has 17 amino acids. The trim removed 4 bases at V and 5 bases at J, leaving 10 bases unmatched. Here the CDR3 DNA reads TGCGCCAGCAGCCCCGGGACTAGCGGGAGTGGCAGGGAGACCCAGTACTTC. Protein: CASSPGTSGSGRETQYF.

The table lists this clone with a count of one. The chain carries TRBV5-1 and TRBJ2-7; D is perhaps TRBD1 (6 bases). This CDR3 is 13 amino acids long. Germline CDR1 is SGHRS and CDR2 is YFSETQ. The ends were cut back, 4 bases at V and 0 bases at J, with 8 bases in the middle. This CDR3 reads CASSTGSSYEQYF. CDR3 bases: TGCGCCAGCAGCACAGGGAGCTCCTACGAGCAGTACTTC.